The 32 T cell receptor beta chains reported below all come from one sample, sequenced in a study of cytomegalovirus exposure and HLA in healthy donors. Both 60 Vbeta primers and 13 Jbeta primers went into the PCR. TCRdb keeps only in-frame clones here, not all; method: immunoSEQ multiplex PCR. The sample carries some 100,000 clones, about 84% recorded once. Source material: PBMCs. These receptors were taken from a girl aged 2-10 years in good health and CMV-seropositive.

The chain has TRBV7-2 and TRBJ2-3, with D possibly TRBD2 on 5 matching bases. CDR1 is SGHTA and CDR2 is FQGNSA in the germline V gene. This CDR3 has 14 residues. V was shortened by 5 bases and J by 0 bases, with 9 bases between the two germline ends. CDR3 bases: TGTGCCAGCAGCATAGGACTCAGCACAGATACGCAGTATTTT. Its translation: CASSIGLSTDTQYF. Using reference TRBV7-2 and TRBJ2-3 for the parts outside the CDR3, the full variable domain is GAGVSQSPSNKVTEKGKDVELRCDPISGHTALYWYRQSLGQGLEFLIYFQGNSAPDKSGLPSDRFSAERTGGSVSTLTIQRTQQEDSAVYLCASSIGLSTDTQYFGPGTRLTVL.

The chain links TRBV10-3 to TRBJ1-1; D possibly corresponds to TRBD1 (6 bases). The CDR3 consists of 13 residues. Germline V gene sequence: CDR1 ENHRY, CDR2 SYGVKD. Trimming removed 4 bases from V and 1 base from J, with 7 bases in between. The CDR3 is CAISVGQNTEAFF. CDR3 in DNA: TGTGCCATCAGTGTGGGACAGAACACTGAAGCTTTCTTT.

The V and J genes are TRBV5-1 and TRBJ1-1; possibly TRBD1 for D (5 bases). This CDR3 has 13 residues. Germline values: CDR1 SGHRS, CDR2 YFSETQ. V was pared by 4 bases and J by 1 base, with 8 bases between. Here the CDR3 reads CASSRGTNTEAFF. The CDR3, as DNA: TGCGCCAGCAGCCGCGGGACGAACACTGAAGCTTTCTTT.

The chain combines TRBV5-1 with TRBJ1-1; D ambiguous. The CDR3 consists of 14 residues. The germline gives CDR1 SGHRS, CDR2 YFSETQ. V lost 1 base, J lost 4 bases, and 11 bases lay in between. The CDR3, as DNA: TGCGCCAGCAGCTTGCAAATAGTCGGCACTGAAGCTTTCTTT. Amino acid sequence: CASSLQIVGTEAFF.

The chain carries TRBV28 and TRBJ1-5, with D unresolved. V was cut by 3 bases and J by 0 bases, with 9 bases left in between. CDR1 is MDHEN and CDR2 is SYDVKM in the germline V gene. The CDR3 sequence is 15 residues long. The CDR3 nucleotides read TGTGCCAGCAGTTTTAGCGGTCATAGCAATCAGCCCCAGCATTTT. It translates to CASSFSGHSNQPQHF. The variable domain in full, with the rest retrieved from reference TRBV28 and TRBJ1-5, is DVKVTQSSRYLVKRTGEKVFLECVQDMDHENMFWYRQDPGLGLRLIYFSYDVKMKEKGDIPEGYSVSREKKERFSLILESASTNQTSMYLCASSFSGHSNQPQHFGDGTRLSIL.

DNA of the CDR3: TGTGCCAGCAGCGGCATCGGAGCCTACGAGCAGTACTTC. Residues: CASSGIGAYEQYF. The chain carries TRBV28 and TRBJ2-7, with D unclear. CDR3 length: 13 residues. V was clipped by 6 bases and J by 2 bases, with 11 bases between them. Germline CDR1 and CDR2: MDHEN and SYDVKM.

The CDR3 is CAISLLDREKFF. CDR3 sequence (DNA): TGTGCCATCAGTTTATTAGACAGGGAAAAGTTCTTC. The rearrangement joins TRBV10-3 to TRBJ2-1, with 7 bases that match TRBD1. V lost 5 bases, J lost 14 bases, and 9 bases stayed unmatched. CDR1 and CDR2 (germline): ENHRY, SYGVKD. This CDR3 contains 12 residues.

CDR3 nucleotides: TGTGCCAGCAGCCAAGATACCGGGCGGGGGGCGAATGAGCAGTTCTTC. Its translation: CASSQDTGRGANEQFF. The J gene is TRBJ2-1, the V gene TRBV4-2; 8 nucleotides agree with TRBD2. The ends lost 0 bases at V and 7 bases at J; junction bases unmatched: 8. Germline values: CDR1 LGHNA, CDR2 YNFKEQ. The CDR3 loop spans 16 amino acids.

The chain has TRBV19 and TRBJ2-2, with TRBD1 identical over 12 bases. V dropped 6 bases and J dropped 1; count of bases not matched to a gene: 3. In germline, CDR1 is LNHDA, CDR2 SQIVND (reference sequence). The CDR3 covers 16 residues. The CDR3 nucleotides are TGTGCCAGTAGGGGACAGGGGGCGCAGAACACCGGGGAGCTGTTTTTT. Protein sequence: CASRGQGAQNTGELFF.

The chain recombines TRBV6-6 with TRBJ2-7; 10 positions match TRBD1. CDR1 is MNHNY, CDR2 SVGAGI, per germline (reference sequence). V lost 4 bases and J lost 6; bases outside the gene matches: 3. This CDR3 is built from 13 residues. The CDR3 DNA sequence: TGTGCCAGCAGTTCCGGGACAGGGGTCGAGCAGTACTTC. Translating gives CASSSGTGVEQYF.

The CDR3 protein is CATSKGWTGENEQYF. DNA of the CDR3: TGTGCCACCAGCAAAGGATGGACAGGGGAAAACGAGCAGTACTTC. The gene calls are TRBV15 and TRBJ2-7, with 9 positions matching TRBD1. After removal of 4 bases from V and 5 bases from J, the junction contained 9 bases not matched to a gene. CDR3 length: 15 residues. The germline V gene has CDR1 LNHNV and CDR2 YYDKDF (reference sequence).

CDR3 bases: TGTGCCAGCGCAGTAGGACAAAACACTGAAGCTTTCTTT. Protein sequence: CASAVGQNTEAFF. The chain uses TRBV14 and TRBJ1-1; TRBD1 is a possible D gene (5 bases). CDR3 length: 13 residues. Germline V gene data show CDR1 as SGHDN and CDR2 as FVKESK. The V end lost 8 bases, the J end lost 2 bases, and 12 bases lay between the germline ends.

This sequence joins TRBV14 and TRBJ1-1; unclear D gene. Germline lookup yields CDR1 SGHDN and CDR2 FVKESK. Trimming pared 0 bases from V and 5 bases from J, leaving 13 bases between. This CDR3 spans 15 amino acids. The CDR3 spells CASSQDTGWETEAFF. The CDR3 DNA reads as TGTGCCAGCAGCCAAGATACTGGATGGGAGACTGAAGCTTTCTTT. The variable domain in full, with the rest retrieved from reference TRBV14 and TRBJ1-1, is EAGVTQFPSHSVIEKGQTVTLRCDPISGHDNLYWYRRVMGKEIKFLLHFVKESKQDESGMPNNRFLAERTGGTYSTLKVQPAELEDSGVYFCASSQDTGWETEAFFGQGTRLTVV.

The chain combines TRBV5-1 with TRBJ2-1, with TRBD2 identical over 10 bases. The V gene end was trimmed by 3 bases and the J gene end by 4 bases; junction bases not matched to a gene: 4. Germline V gene data show CDR1 as SGHRS and CDR2 as YFSETQ. This CDR3 comprises 15 residues. The CDR3 DNA reads TGCGCCAGCAGCTCCGGACTAGCGGATTACAATGAGCAGTTCTTC. It codes for CASSSGLADYNEQFF.

V usage is TRBV7-2 and J usage is TRBJ1-1; D is undetermined. Looked up from germline, CDR1 is SGHTA and CDR2 is FQGNSA. The CDR3 is 16 amino acids. Trimming removed 2 bases from V and 10 bases from J, with 23 bases in between. In DNA form, the CDR3 reads TGTGCCAGCAGCTTAAGTATGGGGAGCTGGCCGATCCCAGCTTTCTTT. Translated, it gives CASSLSMGSWPIPAFF.

J is TRBJ1-5 and V is TRBV29-1; a weak D match, TRBD1 (5 bases). CDR1 is SQVTM, CDR2 ANQGSEA, per germline. The CDR3 contains 14 residues. Trimming took off 4 bases at V and 0 bases at J, with 10 bases between the two ends. CDR3 in DNA: TGCAGCGTTGTTACAGGATATAGCAATCAGCCCCAGCATTTT. Its translation: CSVVTGYSNQPQHF.

The chain links TRBV28 to TRBJ1-5; D remains unclear. This CDR3 is built from 12 residues. Trimming pared 4 bases from V and 5 bases from J, leaving 6 bases between. Germline CDR1 reads MDHEN; CDR2 reads SYDVKM. The CDR3 region has the DNA TGTGCCAGCAGTTCCACTGATCAGCCCCAGCATTTT. As protein: CASSSTDQPQHF. The variable domain in full, with the rest retrieved from reference TRBV28 and TRBJ1-5, is DVKVTQSSRYLVKRTGEKVFLECVQDMDHENMFWYRQDPGLGLRLIYFSYDVKMKEKGDIPEGYSVSREKKERFSLILESASTNQTSMYLCASSSTDQPQHFGDGTRLSIL.

The chain joins TRBV7-2 to TRBJ1-1; 7 nucleotides agree with TRBD1. The J segment lost 9 bases and the V segment lost 5 bases, leaving 9 bases of the junction unmatched. The CDR3 contains 13 residues. The germline V gene encodes CDR1 SGHTA and CDR2 FQGNSA. This chain's CDR3 is CASSRGTDSQAFF. The CDR3 DNA reads as TGTGCCAGCAGCCGAGGGACAGATAGTCAAGCTTTCTTT.

This chain uses TRBV21-1 with TRBJ2-1; the D call in the table, TRBD2, was not verified against the DNA. TRBV21-1 is described as a pseudogene. This CDR3 has 16 residues. The CDR3 DNA reads as TGTGCCAGCAGCAAAGTAGAGCTAGCGGGAGACAATGAGCAGTTCTTC. As protein: CASSKVELAGDNEQFF.

Only a few counts were recorded for this clone. The rearrangement uses TRBV9 and TRBJ2-2; D is perhaps TRBD1 (6 bases). Germline CDR1 is SGDLS and CDR2 is YYNGEE. V gave up 4 bases and J gave up 6 bases, with 10 bases separating them. The CDR3 consists of 13 residues. CDR3 region: CASSTRQAGELFF. CDR3 sequence (DNA): TGTGCCAGCAGCACGCGACAGGCCGGGGAGCTGTTTTTT.

V usage is TRBV4-3 and J usage is TRBJ2-7, with D possibly TRBD1 on 5 matching bases. The CDR3 covers 15 residues. Between the trimmed V and J ends, which lost 0 bases and 6 bases, there was a span of 15 bases. CDR1 LGHNA and CDR2 YSLEER come from the germline V gene. The DNA of the CDR3 is TGCGCCAGCAGCCAAGAGTGGAACAGGTTCATCGAGCAGTACTTC. Its protein product is CASSQEWNRFIEQYF.

This clone was seen only once. The chain combines TRBV29-1 with TRBJ2-5; no definite D call. CDR1 SQVTM and CDR2 ANQGSEA come from the germline V gene. The V end lost 6 bases, the J end lost 0 bases, and 5 bases lay between the germline ends. The CDR3 runs to 11 residues. CDR3 coding DNA: TGCAGCGTCCGGGACCAAGAGACCCAGTACTTC. Its translation: CSVRDQETQYF.

V gene TRBV25-1 combines with J gene TRBJ2-1, with D perhaps matching TRBD1 (5 bases). This CDR3 has 17 residues. The germline CDR1 and CDR2 sequences are MGHDK and SYGVNS. Trimming took 0 bases from V and 2 from J, leaving 14 bases between them. CDR3 coding DNA: TGTGCCAGCAGTGAATACTTAGGTAGGGGCCCCTACAATGAGCAGTTCTTC. Protein: CASSEYLGRGPYNEQFF.

In regard to this clone: A junction boundary mismatches the germline segment, possibly from a read error. The rearrangement links TRBV7-7 to TRBJ1-1, with TRBD1 matching over 7 bases. Germline CDR1 and CDR2: SSHAT and FNYEAQ (reference sequence). The CDR3 length is 13 residues. The CDR3 loop reads CASSRDRNTEAFF. In nucleotides, the CDR3 is TGTGCTAGCAGCAGGGACAGGAACACTGAAGCTTTCTTT.

V gene TRBV28 combines with J gene TRBJ2-7, with D perhaps matching TRBD2 (5 bases). V lost 3 bases, J lost 2 bases, and 14 bases lay in between. Per germline, CDR1 MDHEN and CDR2 SYDVKM. CDR3 length: 15 residues. The CDR3 DNA is TGTGCCAGCAGTTTTTACAGCCGGGGTACCTACGAGCAGTACTTC. It translates to CASSFYSRGTYEQYF. Complete variable domain (other parts from reference TRBV28 and TRBJ2-7): DVKVTQSSRYLVKRTGEKVFLECVQDMDHENMFWYRQDPGLGLRLIYFSYDVKMKEKGDIPEGYSVSREKKERFSLILESASTNQTSMYLCASSFYSRGTYEQYFGPGTRLTVT.

In this sample, this clone turned up many times. This chain links TRBV6-5 with TRBJ1-1; 9 bases line up with TRBD1. Germline V gene lookup returns CDR1 MNHEY and CDR2 SVGAGI. Germline trimming cut 6 bases from V and 5 bases from J; bases unmatched to any gene: 10. The CDR3 is 15 amino acids. The CDR3 sequence: CASRNTGGGWTEAFF. The CDR3 DNA reads as TGTGCCAGCAGGAATACAGGGGGCGGGTGGACTGAAGCTTTCTTT.

CDR3 sequence (DNA): TGTGCCAGCAGTTTATCCGCGGGGGCAGATACGCAGTATTTT. The encoded protein is CASSLSAGADTQYF. This chain joins TRBV27 and TRBJ2-3, with TRBD2 identical over 7 bases. V dropped 0 bases and J dropped 4; count of bases not matched to a gene: 1. The CDR3 is made up of 14 amino acids. CDR1 is MNHEY, CDR2 SMNVEV, per germline (reference sequence).

This clone came up once. CDR3 in amino acids: CASRPRDTESNQPQHF. CDR3 coding DNA: TGTGCCAGTAGACCACGGGACACTGAGAGCAATCAGCCCCAGCATTTT. The V gene is TRBV19, the J gene TRBJ1-5, with TRBD1 as a possible D gene (6 bases). Germline V gives CDR1 LNHDA, CDR2 SQIVND (reference sequence). With 6 bases removed from V and 1 base from J, the gap between germline ends came to 16 bases. The CDR3 runs 16 residues.

On this clone itself: Germline and junction disagree at one end, which may indicate a read error. V is TRBV19 and J is TRBJ1-1; D may be TRBD1 (5 bases). Looked up from germline, CDR1 is LNHDA and CDR2 is SQIVND (reference sequence). The CDR3 is 12 amino acids. The CDR3 region is CASSNRGVEAFF. The CDR3 bases are TGTGCCAGCAGTAACCGGGGGGTCGAAGCTTTCTTT. The entire variable domain, with the rest obtained from reference TRBV19 and TRBJ1-1, is as follows: DGGITQSPKYLFRKEGQNVTLSCEQNLNHDAMYWYRQDPGQGLRLIYYSQIVNDFQKGDIAEGYSVSREKKESFPLTVTSAQKNPTAFYLCASSNRGVEAFFGQGTRLTVV.

V usage is TRBV4-1 and J usage is TRBJ1-1, with a tentative D call TRBD1 (5 bases). V dropped 4 bases and J dropped 0 bases, with 15 bases sitting between them. Germline V CDR1 and CDR2: MGHRA, YSYEKL. The CDR3 is 16 amino acids. The CDR3 loop is CASSRHVGLMNTEAFF. The CDR3 DNA reads TGCGCCAGCAGCCGGCATGTGGGACTGATGAACACTGAAGCTTTCTTT.

This rearrangement joins TRBV5-6 to TRBJ1-2; TRBD1 might be the D (5 bases). Trimming took 0 bases from V and 5 from J, leaving 11 bases between them. Germline loops: CDR1 SGHDT, CDR2 YYEEEE. This CDR3 comprises 14 residues. In DNA form, the CDR3 reads TGTGCCAGCAGCTTGGAGCAGGGTGGGTATGGCTACACCTTC. This codes for CASSLEQGGYGYTF.

The V gene is TRBV9, the J gene TRBJ2-1; 8 bases are shared with TRBD2. V trimming: 3 bases; J trimming: 7 bases; junction bases outside the gene matches: 9. CDR3 length: 15 amino acids. CDR1 and CDR2 from the germline V gene are SGDLS and YYNGEE. CDR3: CASSAGTSGRNEQFF. In nucleotides, the CDR3 is TGTGCCAGCAGCGCCGGTACTAGCGGTCGAAATGAGCAGTTCTTC.